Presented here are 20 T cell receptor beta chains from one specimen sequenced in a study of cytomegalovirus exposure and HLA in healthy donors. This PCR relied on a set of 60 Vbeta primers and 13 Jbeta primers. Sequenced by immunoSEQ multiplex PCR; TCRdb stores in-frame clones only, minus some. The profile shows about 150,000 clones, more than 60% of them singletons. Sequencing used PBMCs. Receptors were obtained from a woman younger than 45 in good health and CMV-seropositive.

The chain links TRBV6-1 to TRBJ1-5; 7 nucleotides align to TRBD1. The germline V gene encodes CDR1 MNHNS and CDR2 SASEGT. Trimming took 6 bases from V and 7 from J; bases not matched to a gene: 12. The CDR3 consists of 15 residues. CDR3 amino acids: CASSMYTGDYQPQHF. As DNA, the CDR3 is TGTGCCAGCAGCATGTATACAGGGGATTACCAGCCCCAGCATTTT.

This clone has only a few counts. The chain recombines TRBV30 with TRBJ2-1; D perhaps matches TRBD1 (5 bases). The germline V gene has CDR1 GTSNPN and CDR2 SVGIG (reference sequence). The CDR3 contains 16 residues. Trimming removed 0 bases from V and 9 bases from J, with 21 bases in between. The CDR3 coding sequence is TGTGCCTGGAGTGTTCTGGTTGGAGTAGCAGGGTCTGAGCAGTTCTTC. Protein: CAWSVLVGVAGSEQFF.

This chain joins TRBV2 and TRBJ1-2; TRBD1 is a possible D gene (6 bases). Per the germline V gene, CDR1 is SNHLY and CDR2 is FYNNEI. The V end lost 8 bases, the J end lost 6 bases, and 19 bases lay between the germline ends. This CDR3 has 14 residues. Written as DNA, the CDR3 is TGTGCCAGCTCATTACAGGGAACAGCGAATGGCTACACCTTC. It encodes CASSLQGTANGYTF.

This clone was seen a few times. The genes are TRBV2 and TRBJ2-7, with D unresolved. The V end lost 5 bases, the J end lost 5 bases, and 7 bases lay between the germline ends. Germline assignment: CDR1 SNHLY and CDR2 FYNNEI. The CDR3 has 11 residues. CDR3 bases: TGTGCCAGCAGTTATCAGAACGAGCAGTACTTC. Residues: CASSYQNEQYF.

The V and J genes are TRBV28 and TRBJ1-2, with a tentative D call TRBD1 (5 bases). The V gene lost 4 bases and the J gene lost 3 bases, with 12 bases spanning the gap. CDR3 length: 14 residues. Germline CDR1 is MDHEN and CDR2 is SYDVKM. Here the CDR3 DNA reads TGTGCCAGCAGTTCCCCCCAGGGCGACTATGGCTACACCTTC. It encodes CASSSPQGDYGYTF.

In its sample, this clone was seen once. CDR3 bases: TGCGCCAGCAGCTTGGGCCAGGGAACGAATGAGCAGTTCTTC. Translation: CASSLGQGTNEQFF. The V and J genes are TRBV5-1 and TRBJ2-1, with D possibly matching TRBD1 (5 bases). With 0 bases removed from V and 7 bases from J, the gap between germline ends came to 11 bases. CDR3 length: 14 residues. Germline V CDR1 and CDR2: SGHRS, YFSETQ. Full variable domain (remainder filled in from reference TRBV5-1 and TRBJ2-1): KAGVTQTPRYLIKTRGQQVTLSCSPISGHRSVSWYQQTPGQGLQFLFEYFSETQRNKGNFPGRFSGRQFSNSRSEMNVSTLELGDSALYLCASSLGQGTNEQFFGPGTRLTVL.

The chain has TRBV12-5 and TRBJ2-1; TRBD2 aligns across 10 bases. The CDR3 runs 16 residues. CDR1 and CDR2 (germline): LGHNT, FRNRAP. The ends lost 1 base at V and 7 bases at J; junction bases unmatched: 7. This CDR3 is CASGLGPSGRGNEQFF. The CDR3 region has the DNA TGTGCTAGTGGTTTGGGTCCCAGCGGGAGGGGGAATGAGCAGTTCTTC.

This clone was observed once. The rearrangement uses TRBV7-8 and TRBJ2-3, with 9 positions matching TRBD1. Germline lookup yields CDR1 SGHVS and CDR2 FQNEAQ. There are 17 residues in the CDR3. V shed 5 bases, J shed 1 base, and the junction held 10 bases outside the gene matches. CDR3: CASSPAGTGIGTDTQYF. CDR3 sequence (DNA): TGTGCCAGCAGCCCCGCCGGGACAGGGATCGGCACAGATACGCAGTATTTT.

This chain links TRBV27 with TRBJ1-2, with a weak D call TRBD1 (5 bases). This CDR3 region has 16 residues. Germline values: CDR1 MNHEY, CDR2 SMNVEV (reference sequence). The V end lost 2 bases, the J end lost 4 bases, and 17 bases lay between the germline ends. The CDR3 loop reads CASSLKPLGQVYGYTF. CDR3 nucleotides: TGTGCCAGCAGTTTAAAACCTTTGGGGCAGGTCTATGGCTACACCTTC.

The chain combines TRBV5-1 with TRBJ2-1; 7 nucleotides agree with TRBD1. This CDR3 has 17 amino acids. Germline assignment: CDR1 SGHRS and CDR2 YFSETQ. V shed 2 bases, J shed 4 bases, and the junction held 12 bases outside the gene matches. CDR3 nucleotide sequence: TGCGCCAGCAGCTTCGGTGTCTACAGGGGAAATTACAATGAGCAGTTCTTC. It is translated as CASSFGVYRGNYNEQFF.

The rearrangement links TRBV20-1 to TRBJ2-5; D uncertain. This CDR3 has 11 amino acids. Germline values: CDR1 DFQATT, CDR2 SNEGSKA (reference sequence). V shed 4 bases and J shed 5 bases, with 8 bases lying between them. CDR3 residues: CSATGQETQYF. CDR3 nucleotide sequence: TGCAGTGCTACTGGCCAGGAGACCCAGTACTTC.

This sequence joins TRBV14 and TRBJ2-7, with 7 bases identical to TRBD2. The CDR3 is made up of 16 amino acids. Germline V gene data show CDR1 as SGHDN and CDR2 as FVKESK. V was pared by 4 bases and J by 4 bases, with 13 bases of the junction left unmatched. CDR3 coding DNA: TGTGCCAGCAGCCTACGAATGAACGGGAGGATATACGAGCAGTACTTC. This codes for CASSLRMNGRIYEQYF. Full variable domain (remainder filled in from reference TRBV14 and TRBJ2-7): EAGVTQFPSHSVIEKGQTVTLRCDPISGHDNLYWYRRVMGKEIKFLLHFVKESKQDESGMPNNRFLAERTGGTYSTLKVQPAELEDSGVYFCASSLRMNGRIYEQYFGPGTRLTVT.

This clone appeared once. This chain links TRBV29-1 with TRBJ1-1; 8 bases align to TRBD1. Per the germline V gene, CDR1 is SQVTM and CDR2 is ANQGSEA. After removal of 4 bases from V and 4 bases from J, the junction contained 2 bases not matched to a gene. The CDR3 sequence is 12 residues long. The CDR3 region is CSVGTGGTEAFF. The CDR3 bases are TGCAGCGTTGGTACAGGGGGCACTGAAGCTTTCTTT.

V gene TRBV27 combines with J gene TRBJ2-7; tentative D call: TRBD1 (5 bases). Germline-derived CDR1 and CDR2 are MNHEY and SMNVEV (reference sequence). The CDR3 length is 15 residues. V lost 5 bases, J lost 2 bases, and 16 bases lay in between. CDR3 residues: CASSLRGHPTYEQYF. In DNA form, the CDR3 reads TGTGCCAGCAGTCTAAGGGGCCACCCAACCTACGAGCAGTACTTC.

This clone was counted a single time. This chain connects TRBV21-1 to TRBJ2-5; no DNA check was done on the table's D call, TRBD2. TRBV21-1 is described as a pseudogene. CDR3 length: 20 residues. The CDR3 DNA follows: TGTGCCAGCAGCAAAGGTCGGCGGGGGAGAGTGAAGGGGCTACAAGAGACCCAGTACTTC. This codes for CASSKGRRGRVKGLQETQYF.

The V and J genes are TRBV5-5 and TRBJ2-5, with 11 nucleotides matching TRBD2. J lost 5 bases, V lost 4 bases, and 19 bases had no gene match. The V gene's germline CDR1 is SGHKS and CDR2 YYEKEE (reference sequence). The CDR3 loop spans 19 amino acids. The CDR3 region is CASSVQPYQLAGVGETQYF. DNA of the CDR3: TGTGCCAGCAGCGTGCAACCTTATCAACTAGCGGGAGTTGGGGAGACCCAGTACTTC.

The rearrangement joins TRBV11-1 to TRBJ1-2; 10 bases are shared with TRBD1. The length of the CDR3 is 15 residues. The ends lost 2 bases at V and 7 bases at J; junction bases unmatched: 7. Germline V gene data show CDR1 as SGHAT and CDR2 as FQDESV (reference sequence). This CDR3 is CASSLSPGTGAGYTF. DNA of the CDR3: TGTGCCAGCAGCTTATCCCCCGGGACAGGGGCTGGCTACACCTTC.

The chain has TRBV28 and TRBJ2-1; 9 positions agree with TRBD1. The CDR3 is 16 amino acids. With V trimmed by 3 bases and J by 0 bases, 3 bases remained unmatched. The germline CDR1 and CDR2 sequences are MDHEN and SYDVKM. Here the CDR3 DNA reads TGTGCCAGCAGTTTCTTGGACAGGGGCTCCTACAATGAGCAGTTCTTC. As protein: CASSFLDRGSYNEQFF. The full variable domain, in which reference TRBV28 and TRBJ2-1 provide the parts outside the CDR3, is DVKVTQSSRYLVKRTGEKVFLECVQDMDHENMFWYRQDPGLGLRLIYFSYDVKMKEKGDIPEGYSVSREKKERFSLILESASTNQTSMYLCASSFLDRGSYNEQFFGPGTRLTVL.

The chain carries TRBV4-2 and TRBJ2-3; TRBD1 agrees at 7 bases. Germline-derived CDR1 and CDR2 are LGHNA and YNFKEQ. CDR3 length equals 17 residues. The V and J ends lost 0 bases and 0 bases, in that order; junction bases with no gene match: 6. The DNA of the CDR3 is TGTGCCAGCAGCCAAGATCTGACAGGGACGAGCACAGATACGCAGTATTTT. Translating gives CASSQDLTGTSTDTQYF.

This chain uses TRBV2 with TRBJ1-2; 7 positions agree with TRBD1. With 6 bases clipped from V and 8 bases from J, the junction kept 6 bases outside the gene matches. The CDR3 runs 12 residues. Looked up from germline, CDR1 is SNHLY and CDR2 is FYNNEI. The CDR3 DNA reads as TGTGCCAGCAGACTTACAGGGGAGGGCTACACCTTC. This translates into CASRLTGEGYTF. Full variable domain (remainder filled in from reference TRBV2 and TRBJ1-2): EPEVTQTPSHQVTQMGQEVILRCVPISNHLYFYWYRQILGQKVEFLVSFYNNEISEKSEIFDDQFSVERPDGSNFTLKIRSTKLEDSAMYFCASRLTGEGYTFGSGTRLTVV.